This T cell receptor (beta chain) is drawn from a study of T-cell memory formation after mild COVID-19. This CDR3 region has 17 residues. Per germline, CDR1 LGHNA and CDR2 YSLEER. With 0 bases clipped from V and 2 bases from J, the junction kept 5 bases outside the gene matches. This clonotype has just a few counts. TCRdb re-derived calls from the 5' RACE reads in MiXCR, one entry per CDR3 protein. The sample has roughly 110,000 distinct CDR3 sequences; approximately 17% are singletons. The rearrangement joins TRBV4-3 to TRBJ2-2; 8 positions match TRBD2. The sequenced material came from PBMCs or a T cell subset sorted from them (not recorded which). This sequence was found in an adult woman who had mild COVID-19 (a few samples of this study predate the infection). Cell type and time point are not known. Written as DNA, the CDR3 is TGCGCCAGCAGCCAAGATCGGAGCGGGAGAAACACCGGGGAGCTGTTTTTT. It encodes CASSQDRSGRNTGELFF.